Listed here are 18 T cell receptor beta chains from one sample, sequenced in a study of early T cells in non-severe SARS-CoV-2 infection. TCRdb reprocessed the 5' RACE reads via MiXCR and lists one record per CDR3 protein. The table lists about 60,000 distinct CDR3 sequences, about 8.9% of them singletons. The sequencing input was whole blood. The origin of the receptors is an adult who was a healthcare worker with PCR-confirmed SARS-CoV-2 infection or an uninfected control (not recorded which).

This clonotype showed up many times. The CDR3 loop reads CASSLGQGETQYF. The CDR3 DNA sequence: TGTGCCAGCAGCTTGGGCCAGGGGGAGACCCAGTACTTC. The J gene is TRBJ2-5, the V gene TRBV5-4; a possible D gene is TRBD1 (6 bases). The ends were cut back, 0 bases at V and 5 bases at J, with 8 bases in the middle. The CDR3 is 13 amino acids. From germline, CDR1 is SGHNT and CDR2 YYREEE (reference sequence).

The chain recombines TRBV18 with TRBJ1-4; no clear D gene. With 2 bases removed from V and 7 bases from J, the gap between germline ends came to 14 bases. Germline-derived CDR1 and CDR2 are KGHSH and LQKENI. CDR3 size: 15 residues. This CDR3 reads CASSPKGFLGEKLFF. DNA of the CDR3: TGTGCCAGCTCACCAAAAGGGTTTCTTGGTGAAAAACTGTTTTTT.

The chain combines TRBV28 with TRBJ2-1; 8 positions agree with TRBD1. The length of the CDR3 is 15 residues. With V trimmed by 6 bases and J by 7 bases, 11 bases remained unmatched. The germline CDR1 and CDR2 sequences are MDHEN and SYDVKM. The CDR3 region has the DNA TGTGCCAGCAGGCCCGCCAGGGGGCGTCCGAATGAGCAGTTCTTC. Translating gives CASRPARGRPNEQFF.

The CDR3 loop reads CSVGQRETQYF. In DNA form, the CDR3 reads TGCAGCGTTGGACAGCGAGAGACCCAGTACTTC. This sequence joins TRBV29-1 and TRBJ2-5; a weak D match, TRBD1 (5 bases). V was clipped by 4 bases and J by 4 bases, with 7 bases between them. From germline, CDR1 is SQVTM and CDR2 ANQGSEA. The CDR3 has 11 amino acids.

This clonotype was counted at least ten times. This chain joins TRBV28 and TRBJ2-5; D is ambiguous. Trimming took 4 bases from V and 5 from J, leaving 14 bases between them. CDR3 size: 14 residues. In germline, CDR1 is MDHEN, CDR2 SYDVKM. CDR3 region: CASSSPPLGETQYF. In DNA, the CDR3 is TGTGCCAGCAGTTCCCCTCCCCTCGGGGAGACCCAGTACTTC.

The V call is TRBV20-1, the J call TRBJ2-1, with D hard to call. This CDR3 has 15 amino acids. Trimming left V 3 bases short and J 0 bases short, with 12 bases between. Germline V gene data show CDR1 as DFQATT and CDR2 as SNEGSKA (reference sequence). The CDR3 sequence: CSASEILGSYNEQFF. CDR3 nucleotide sequence: TGCAGTGCTAGTGAAATCCTGGGCTCCTACAATGAGCAGTTCTTC.

V is TRBV19 and J is TRBJ2-7; the match to TRBD1 covers 9 bases. V was pared by 9 bases and J by 3 bases, with 6 bases of the junction left unmatched. The germline V gene encodes CDR1 LNHDA and CDR2 SQIVND (reference sequence). The CDR3 sequence is 13 residues long. Written as DNA, the CDR3 is TGTGCCAGCACCACGGGACAGGGCTACGAGCAGTACTTC. The encoded protein is CASTTGQGYEQYF.

This clonotype has at least ten counts. The chain links TRBV10-3 to TRBJ2-7, with 11 bases identical to TRBD2. With V trimmed by 0 bases and J by 3 bases, 13 bases remained unmatched. Germline values: CDR1 ENHRY, CDR2 SYGVKD. The CDR3 runs to 19 residues. For the CDR3, the DNA is TGTGCCATCAGTGAGTCGGCTAGCGGGAGGATTTTAGGGGACTACGAGCAGTACTTC. This translates into CAISESASGRILGDYEQYF.

This clonotype has a handful of counts. This sequence joins TRBV9 and TRBJ2-7; a possible D gene is TRBD2 (6 bases). Trimming took off 4 bases at V and 4 bases at J, with 18 bases between the two ends. The CDR3 loop spans 15 amino acids. The germline gives CDR1 SGDLS, CDR2 YYNGEE. The CDR3 is CASSPRRDGMYEQYF. In DNA, the CDR3 is TGTGCCAGCAGCCCTCGGCGGGATGGGATGTACGAGCAGTACTTC.

This clonotype was seen many times. The chain carries TRBV27 and TRBJ2-7; D unresolved. Germline-derived CDR1 and CDR2 are MNHEY and SMNVEV (reference sequence). The CDR3 spans 15 residues. V lost 2 bases, J lost 3 bases, and 14 bases lay in between. CDR3 nucleotide sequence: TGTGCCAGCAGTTTAGGTGCTGCTTCCTTCTACGAGCAGTACTTC. This sequence encodes CASSLGAASFYEQYF.

At least ten counts were recorded for this clonotype. V is TRBV25-1 and J is TRBJ1-2; TRBD1 agrees at 7 bases. With 1 base clipped from V and 1 base from J, the junction kept 12 bases outside the gene matches. Looked up from germline, CDR1 is MGHDK and CDR2 is SYGVNS. CDR3 length equals 18 residues. The CDR3 DNA follows: TGTGCCAGCAGTGAATCCCCTAAGGGGGCGCGGGTTAACTATGGCTACACCTTC. The encoded protein is CASSESPKGARVNYGYTF.

This clonotype was counted only a few times. The V and J genes are TRBV7-9 and TRBJ2-5; D may correspond to TRBD1 or TRBD2 (5 bases each). V was trimmed by 1 base and J by 6 bases, leaving 15 bases between them. The CDR3 totals 15 residues. Germline loops: CDR1 SEHNR, CDR2 FQNEAQ (reference sequence). The CDR3 here is CASSLVVEKGQTQYF. The DNA of the CDR3 is TGTGCCAGCAGCTTAGTTGTTGAGAAGGGACAGACCCAGTACTTC.

V gene TRBV15 combines with J gene TRBJ2-2; TRBD2 aligns across 8 bases. The V segment lost 0 bases and the J segment 7 bases; nucleotides outside the gene matches: 10. This CDR3 region has 17 residues. Germline CDR1 and CDR2: LNHNV and YYDKDF (reference sequence). The CDR3 coding sequence is TGTGCCACCAGCAGAGATTCTATAGCGGGGACGGGCGGGGAGCTGTTTTTT. It yields the protein CATSRDSIAGTGGELFF.

Ten or more counts support this clonotype. V and J are TRBV28 and TRBJ2-7; 8 nucleotides match TRBD1. Germline V gene lookup returns CDR1 MDHEN and CDR2 SYDVKM. V dropped 5 bases and J dropped 2; count of bases not matched to a gene: 5. The CDR3 sequence is 14 residues long. CDR3 residues: CASSEDRATYEQYF. CDR3 bases: TGTGCCAGCAGTGAGGACAGGGCTACCTACGAGCAGTACTTC.

This clonotype was seen repeatedly, ten times or more. This chain uses TRBV4-1 with TRBJ2-2; 7 bases fit TRBD2. The CDR3 runs 16 residues. The junction had 5 bases not matched to a gene; V was cut back by 0 bases and J by 4 bases. The germline V gene encodes CDR1 MGHRA and CDR2 YSYEKL. The CDR3 coding sequence is TGCGCCAGCAGCCAAGAAGCTAGCGGAGGCACCGGGGAGCTGTTTTTT. Its translation is CASSQEASGGTGELFF.

The table lists this clonotype with many counts. CDR3 amino acids: CATGTEYGYTF. DNA of the CDR3: TGTGCCACCGGGACGGAATATGGCTACACCTTC. The genes are TRBV28 and TRBJ1-2; TRBD1 is a possible D gene (5 bases). Between the trimmed V and J ends, which lost 10 bases and 5 bases, there was a span of 11 bases. Germline V gives CDR1 MDHEN, CDR2 SYDVKM. The CDR3 extends over 11 amino acids.

The sample holds many counts of this clonotype. The rearrangement joins TRBV6-2 or TRBV6-3 to TRBJ1-1, with a possible D match to TRBD1 (6 bases). CDR1 is MNHEY, CDR2 SVGEGT, per germline. There are 14 residues in the CDR3. V dropped 2 bases and J dropped 3 bases, with 10 bases sitting between them. The CDR3 DNA sequence: TGTGCCAGCAGTTACGGCGGGGGCGACACTGAAGCTTTCTTT. This encodes CASSYGGGDTEAFF.

In this sample, this clonotype turned up many times. The rearrangement uses TRBV19 and TRBJ2-1; the match to TRBD1 covers 11 bases. CDR1 LNHDA and CDR2 SQIVND come from the germline V gene (reference sequence). The V gene end was trimmed by 4 bases and the J gene end by 6 bases; junction bases not matched to a gene: 5. The CDR3 spans 15 residues. The CDR3 is CASSSLDRGPNEQFF. The CDR3 bases are TGTGCCAGTAGTAGCCTGGACAGGGGGCCCAATGAGCAGTTCTTC.